Sequencing of this T cell receptor (beta chain) was carried out in a study of blood T cell repertoires in COVID-19. Produced via immunoSEQ multiplex PCR; TCRdb's table is partial and in-frame only. The sample has 61,000 or so clones, more than 65% seen once; the top ten hold less than 6%. V lost 5 bases to trimming and J lost 4 bases; unmatched junction nucleotides: 9. This CDR3 has 16 residues. Looked up from germline, CDR1 is MNHEY and CDR2 is SMNVEV (reference sequence). This chain connects TRBV27 to TRBJ1-2, with TRBD1 matching 11 bases. This sequence originates from a woman between 65 and 79 years old with acute or convalescent COVID-19. The sample was peripheral blood. Here the CDR3 reads CASSLRGQGGAYGYTF. The CDR3 DNA sequence: TGTGCCAGCAGTCTAAGGGGACAGGGGGGAGCCTATGGCTACACCTTC.